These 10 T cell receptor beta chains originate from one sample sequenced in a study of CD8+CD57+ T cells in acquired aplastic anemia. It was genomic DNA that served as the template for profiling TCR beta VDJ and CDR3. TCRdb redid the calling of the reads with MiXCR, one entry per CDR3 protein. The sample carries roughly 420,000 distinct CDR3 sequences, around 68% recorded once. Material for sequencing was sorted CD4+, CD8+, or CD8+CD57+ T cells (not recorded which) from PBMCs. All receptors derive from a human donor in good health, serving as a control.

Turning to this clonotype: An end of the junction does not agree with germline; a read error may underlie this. CDR3 residues: CASSLGSNNGHIF. Written as DNA, the CDR3 is TGTGCCAGCAGCTTAGGGTCGAACAATGGCCACATCTTC. The rearrangement joins TRBV7-2 to TRBJ1-2; D remains unclear. The CDR3 sequence is 13 residues long. Germline CDR1 reads SGHTA; CDR2 reads FQGNSA.

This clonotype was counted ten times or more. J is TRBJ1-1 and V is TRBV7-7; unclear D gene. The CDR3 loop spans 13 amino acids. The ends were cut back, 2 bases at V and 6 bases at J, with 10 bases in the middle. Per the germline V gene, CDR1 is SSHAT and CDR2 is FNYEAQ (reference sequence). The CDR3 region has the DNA TGTGCCAGCAGCTTATACGCCTCCTCTGAAGCTTTCTTT. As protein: CASSLYASSEAFF. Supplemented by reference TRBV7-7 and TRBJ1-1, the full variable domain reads GAGVSQSPRYKVTKRGQDVTLRCDPISSHATLYWYQQALGQGPEFLTYFNYEAQPDKSGLPSDRFSAERPEGSISTLTIQRTEQRDSAMYRCASSLYASSEAFFGQGTRLTVV.

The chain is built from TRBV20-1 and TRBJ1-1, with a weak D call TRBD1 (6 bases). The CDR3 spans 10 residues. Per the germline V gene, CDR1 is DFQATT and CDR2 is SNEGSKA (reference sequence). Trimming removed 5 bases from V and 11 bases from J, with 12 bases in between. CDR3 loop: CSAWRTGAFF. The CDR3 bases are TGCAGTGCTTGGAGAACAGGGGCTTTCTTT.

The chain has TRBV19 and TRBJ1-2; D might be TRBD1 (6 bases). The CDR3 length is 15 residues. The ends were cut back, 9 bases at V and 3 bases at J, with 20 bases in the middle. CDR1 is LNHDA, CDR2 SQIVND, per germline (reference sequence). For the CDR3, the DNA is TGTGCCAGCAGCGCAGGAGCACAGGGCTACTATGGCTACACCTTC. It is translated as CASSAGAQGYYGYTF.

The CDR3: CASSVARGTEPQHF. For the CDR3, the DNA is TGTGCCAGCAGTGTAGCCAGGGGAACGGAGCCCCAGCATTTT. V gene TRBV7-7 combines with J gene TRBJ1-5; tentatively, D is TRBD1 (6 bases). V dropped 6 bases and J dropped 8 bases, with 17 bases sitting between them. From germline, CDR1 is SSHAT and CDR2 FNYEAQ (reference sequence). CDR3 length equals 14 residues.

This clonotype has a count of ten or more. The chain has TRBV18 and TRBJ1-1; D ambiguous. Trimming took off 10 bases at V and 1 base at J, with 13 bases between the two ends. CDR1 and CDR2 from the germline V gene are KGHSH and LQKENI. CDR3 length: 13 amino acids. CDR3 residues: CATMAGRNTEAFF. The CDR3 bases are TGTGCCACCATGGCGGGCAGGAACACTGAAGCTTTCTTT.

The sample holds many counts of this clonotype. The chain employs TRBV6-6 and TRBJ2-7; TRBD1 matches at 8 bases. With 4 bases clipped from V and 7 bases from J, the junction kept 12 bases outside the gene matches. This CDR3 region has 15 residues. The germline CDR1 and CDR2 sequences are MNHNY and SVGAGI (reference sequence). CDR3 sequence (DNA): TGTGCCAGCAGTTCGTATCCGGGACAGGCTAAGGAGCAGTACTTC. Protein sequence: CASSSYPGQAKEQYF.

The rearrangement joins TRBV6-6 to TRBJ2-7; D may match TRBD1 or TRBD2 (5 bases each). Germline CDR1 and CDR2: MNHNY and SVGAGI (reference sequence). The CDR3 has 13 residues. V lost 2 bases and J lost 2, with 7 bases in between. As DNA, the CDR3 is TGTGCCAGCAGTTACGGGGACGCCTACGAGCAGTACTTC. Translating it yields CASSYGDAYEQYF.

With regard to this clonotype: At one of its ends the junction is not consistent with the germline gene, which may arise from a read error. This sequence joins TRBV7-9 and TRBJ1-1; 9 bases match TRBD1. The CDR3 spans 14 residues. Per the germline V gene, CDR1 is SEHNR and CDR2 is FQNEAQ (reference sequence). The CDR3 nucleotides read TGTGCCAGCAGCCTCGGGACAGGGAGGGCTCAGCCCCAGTTT. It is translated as CASSLGTGRAQPQF.

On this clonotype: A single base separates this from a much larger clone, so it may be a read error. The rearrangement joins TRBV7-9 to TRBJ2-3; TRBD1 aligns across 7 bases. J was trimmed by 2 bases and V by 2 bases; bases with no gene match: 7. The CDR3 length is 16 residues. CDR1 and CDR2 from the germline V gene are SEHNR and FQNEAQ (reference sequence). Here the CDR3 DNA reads TGTGCCAGCAGCTTACCGCCGGGACAGACCACAGATACGCAGTATTTT. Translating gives CASSLPPGQTTDTQYF.